Included here is one TCR beta chain sequence, with context. The antigen is undetermined. A junction end diverges from the germline sequence, so it may reflect a read error. 13 Jbeta primers and 60 Vbeta primers were used for the PCR. Profiled with immunoSEQ multiplex PCR; TCRdb holds only in-frame clones, not every one. The table records fewer than 200,000 clones, about 85% of them present only once. This sample is part of a study of cytomegalovirus exposure and HLA in healthy donors. The CDR3 is made up of 12 amino acids. Looked up from germline, CDR1 is GTSNPN and CDR2 is SVGIG (reference sequence). Notes on the study in general: V segments that were indistinguishable, TRBV6-2 and TRBV6-3 among them, were omitted from analysis. The classifier reportedly diagnosed cytomegalovirus status with high specificity and sensitivity.

Sequencing was carried out using PBMCs. The TCR originated in a man between 18 and 29 years old in good health and CMV-seropositive. The rearrangement uses TRBV30 and TRBJ2-5; D not certain. The CDR3 region is CARSVMERAQYF. The DNA of the CDR3 is TGTGCCCGGAGTGTAATGGAACGGGCCCAGTACTTC.